This T cell receptor beta chain appears in the sequencing data of a study of post-analysis software for immune sequencing data. Whole-study findings and limits: There were a handful of TRBV segments more frequent in patients than controls, and TRBV5-6, TRBV5-1 and TRBV20-1 were among them.

Included in the TCR beta cDNA libraries were unique molecular identifiers. From the PCR reads, TCRdb called clonotypes with MiXCR, one entry per CDR3 protein. The sample has hundreds of thousands of distinct CDR3 sequences, roughly 45% seen once. V dropped 2 bases and J dropped 6; count of bases not matched to a gene: 7. The CDR3 has 15 amino acids. Germline-derived CDR1 and CDR2 are MNHEY and SMNVEV (reference sequence). As regards this clonotype: What it recognizes is unknown.

The rearrangement uses TRBV27 and TRBJ2-1; 7 bases are a match to TRBD2. The TCR originated in a girl between 10 and 17 years old with multiple sclerosis. The material sequenced was blood. The CDR3 region has the DNA TGTGCCAGCAGTTTAAGCGGGGTGGGCCCCAATGAGCAGTTCTTC. Encoded protein: CASSLSGVGPNEQFF.